The source of this T cell receptor (beta chain) is a study of control samples from healthy donors and cancer patients. The protocol was immunoSEQ multiplex PCR, while the TCRdb copy is restricted to in-frame clones and leaves out a portion. The data contain 25,000 to 30,000 clones, about 85% of them singletons. In germline, CDR1 is LGHDT, CDR2 YNNKEL (reference sequence). Between the trimmed V and J ends, which lost 2 bases and 6 bases, there was a span of 17 bases. The CDR3 contains 15 residues. This chain uses TRBV3-1 (or the pseudogene TRBV3-2) with TRBJ2-7, with D perhaps TRBD2 (6 bases). The specimen was formalin-fixed, paraffin-embedded tissue. The sequence was collected from a female donor with melanoma. CDR3: CASSQHPGTSPEQYF. CDR3 in DNA: TGTGCCAGCAGCCAACATCCTGGGACTTCCCCCGAGCAGTACTTC.